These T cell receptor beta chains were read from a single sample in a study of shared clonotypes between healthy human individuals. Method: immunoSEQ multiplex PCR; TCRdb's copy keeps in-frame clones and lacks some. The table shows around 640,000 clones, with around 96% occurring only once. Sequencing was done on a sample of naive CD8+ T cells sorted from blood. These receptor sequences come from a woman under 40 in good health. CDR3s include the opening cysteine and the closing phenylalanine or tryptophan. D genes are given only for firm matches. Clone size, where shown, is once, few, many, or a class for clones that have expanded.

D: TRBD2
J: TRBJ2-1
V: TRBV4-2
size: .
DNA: TGTGCCAGCAGCCAAGTTTTCAGCGGGAGCGGCTACAATGAGCAGTTCTTC
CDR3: CASSQVFSGSGYNEQFF

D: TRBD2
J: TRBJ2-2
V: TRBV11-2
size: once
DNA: TGTGCCAGCAGCTTAGATCTAGCGGGAGCAACCGGGGAGCTGTTTTTT
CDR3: CASSLDLAGATGELFF

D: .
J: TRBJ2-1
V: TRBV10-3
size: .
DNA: TGTGCCATCATGCCGGACAGCTACAATGAGCAGTTCTTC
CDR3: CAIMPDSYNEQFF

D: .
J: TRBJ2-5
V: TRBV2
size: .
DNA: TGTGCCAGCAGTGAACGACACCGAGGGGGTGGCCAGTACTTC
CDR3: CASSERHRGGGQYF

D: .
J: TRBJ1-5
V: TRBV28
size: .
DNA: TGTGCCAGCAAGGGGCGGGGGGCCCTTGGGAATCAGCCCCAGCATTTT
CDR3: CASKGRGALGNQPQHF

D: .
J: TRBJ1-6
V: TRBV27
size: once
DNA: TGTGCCAGCGGGAGTAATTCACCCCTCCACTTT
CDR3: CASGSNSPLHF

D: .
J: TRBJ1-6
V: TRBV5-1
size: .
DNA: TGCGCCAGCAGCTTGAACCGGGGCAAAGGTTCACCCCTCCACTTT
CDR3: CASSLNRGKGSPLHF

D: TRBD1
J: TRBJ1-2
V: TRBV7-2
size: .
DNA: TGTGCCAGCAGGCGGACAGGGAACTATGGCTACACCTTC
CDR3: CASRRTGNYGYTF

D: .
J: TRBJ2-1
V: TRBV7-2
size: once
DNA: TGTGCCAGCAGCTTAGCGCTATATGAGCAGTTCTTC
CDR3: CASSLALYEQFF

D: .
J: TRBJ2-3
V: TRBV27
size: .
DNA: TGTGCCAGCAGTGTAAGGGGTGATACGCAGTATTTT
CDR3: CASSVRGDTQYF

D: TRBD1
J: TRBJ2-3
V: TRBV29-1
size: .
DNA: TGCAGCGCCACGACAGGGCGGGCAGATACGCAGTATTTT
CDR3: CSATTGRADTQYF

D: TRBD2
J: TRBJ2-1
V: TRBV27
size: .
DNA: TGTGCCAGCAGAACCGGGACTAGCGGCTACAATGAGCAGTTCTTC
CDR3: CASRTGTSGYNEQFF

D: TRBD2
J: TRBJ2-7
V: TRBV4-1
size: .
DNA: TGCGCCAGCAGCCCCCAAGCGGGAGTCCCCTTCGAGCAGTACTTC
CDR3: CASSPQAGVPFEQYF

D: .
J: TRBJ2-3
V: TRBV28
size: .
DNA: TGTGCCAGCGAGCTCTACCCCTTTTCGGGAAGCACAGATACGCAGTATTTT
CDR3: CASELYPFSGSTDTQYF

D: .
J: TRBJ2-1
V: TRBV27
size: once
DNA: TGTGCCAGCAGTTTGGGTGTGAACAATGAGCAGTTCTTC
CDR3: CASSLGVNNEQFF

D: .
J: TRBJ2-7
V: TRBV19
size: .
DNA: TGTGCCAGTAGCCATGACAGCGAAACCTACGAGCAGTACTTC
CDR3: CASSHDSETYEQYF

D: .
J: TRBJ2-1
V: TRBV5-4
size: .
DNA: TGTGCCAGCAGCTTACTCAATGAGCAGTTCTTC
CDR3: CASSLLNEQFF

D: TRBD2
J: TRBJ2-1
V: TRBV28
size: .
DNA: TGTGCCAGCAGACCAACCGGACTAGCGGGAGGGCCTATGGATGAGCAGTTCTTC
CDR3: CASRPTGLAGGPMDEQFF

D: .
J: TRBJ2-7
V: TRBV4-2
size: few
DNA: TGTGCCAGCAGCCAAGATCCAGGGCTAGCGTCGTACGAGCAGTACTTC
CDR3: CASSQDPGLASYEQYF

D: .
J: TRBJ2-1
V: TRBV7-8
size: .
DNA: TGTGCCAGCAGCTTAGGCACGGTATTCAATGAGCAGTTCTTC
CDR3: CASSLGTVFNEQFF

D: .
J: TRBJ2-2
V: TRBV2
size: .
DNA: TGTGCCAGCAGCGGAAAAGGCACCGGGGAGCTGTTTTTT
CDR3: CASSGKGTGELFF

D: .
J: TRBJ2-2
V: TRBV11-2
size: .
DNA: TGTGCCAGCAGCTTAGACTGGGGAGACTGGGGCACCGGGGAGCTGTTTTTT
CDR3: CASSLDWGDWGTGELFF

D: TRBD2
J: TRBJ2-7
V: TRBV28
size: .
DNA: TGTGCCAGCACATCCCCCGGGGGGTTCTACGAGCAGTACTTC
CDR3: CASTSPGGFYEQYF

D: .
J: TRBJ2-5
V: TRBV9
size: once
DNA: TGTGCCAGCAGCGTTTCCGGGACGCTCTTCGAGACCCAGTACTTC
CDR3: CASSVSGTLFETQYF

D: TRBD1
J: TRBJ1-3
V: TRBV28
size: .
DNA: TGTGCCAGCAGTTTAGGGGACAGCTCTGGAAACACCATATATTTT
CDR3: CASSLGDSSGNTIYF

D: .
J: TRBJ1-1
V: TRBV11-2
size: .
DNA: TGTGCCAGCAGCCCTAGCTTAGCCCCTGAAGCTTTCTTT
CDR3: CASSPSLAPEAFF

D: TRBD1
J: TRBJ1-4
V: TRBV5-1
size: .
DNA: TGCGCCAGCAGCTCAGGACAGGGGACTCCTGAAAAACTGTTTTTT
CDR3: CASSSGQGTPEKLFF

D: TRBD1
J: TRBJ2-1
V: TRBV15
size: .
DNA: TGTGCCACCAGCCGACAGGGTTTTGACTACAATGAGCAGTTCTTC
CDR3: CATSRQGFDYNEQFF

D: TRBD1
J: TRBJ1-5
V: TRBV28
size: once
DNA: TGTGCCAGCAGGGACAGGGGGCCAGGAAGTCAGCCCCAGCATTTT
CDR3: CASRDRGPGSQPQHF

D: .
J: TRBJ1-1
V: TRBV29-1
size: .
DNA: TGCAGCGTTGAAGACCTCGGGACTGAAGCTTTCTTT
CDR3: CSVEDLGTEAFF

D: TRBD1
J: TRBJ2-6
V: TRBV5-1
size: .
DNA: TGCGCCAGCAGCTTGGCGTCCTACCGGACAGGGGTCTCTGGGGCCAACGTCCTGACTTTC
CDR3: CASSLASYRTGVSGANVLTF

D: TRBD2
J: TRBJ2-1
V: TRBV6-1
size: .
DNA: TGTGCCAGCAGTGAGACCGGGACTAGGGGCTACAATGAGCAGTTCTTC
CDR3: CASSETGTRGYNEQFF

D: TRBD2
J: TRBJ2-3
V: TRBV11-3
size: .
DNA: TGTGCCAGCAGCCTCCGGACTAGCGGGGGGTTCAGCACAGATACGCAGTATTTT
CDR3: CASSLRTSGGFSTDTQYF

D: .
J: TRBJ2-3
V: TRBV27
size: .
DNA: TGTGCCAGCAGTCCCGTGGTAGCCAGCACAGATACGCAGTATTTT
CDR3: CASSPVVASTDTQYF

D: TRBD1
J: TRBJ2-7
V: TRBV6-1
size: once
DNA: TGTGCCAGCAGTGTGCTCGGACAGGGGGCCCTCTCAGCCTACGAGCAGTACTTC
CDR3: CASSVLGQGALSAYEQYF

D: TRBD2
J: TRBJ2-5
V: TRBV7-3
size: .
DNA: TGTGCCAGCAGCTCCCTAGCGGGAGCGTTCGAGACCCAGTACTTC
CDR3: CASSSLAGAFETQYF

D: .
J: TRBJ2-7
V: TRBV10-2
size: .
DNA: TGCGCCAGTTGGGACGGGGACGAGCAGTACTTC
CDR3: CASWDGDEQYF

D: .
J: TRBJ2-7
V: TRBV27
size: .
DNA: TGTGCCAGCAGTTTTATAGGGGCCCCCCGCGAGCAGTACTTC
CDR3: CASSFIGAPREQYF

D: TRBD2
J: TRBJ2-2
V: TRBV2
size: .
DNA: TGTGCCAGCAGTGTGATGGCGGGGGAGGGCCCCGGGGAGCTGTTTTTT
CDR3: CASSVMAGEGPGELFF

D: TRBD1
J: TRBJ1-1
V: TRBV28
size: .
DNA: TGTGCCACCCGCACGGGACAGCTTATGAACACTGAAGCTTTCTTT
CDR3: CATRTGQLMNTEAFF

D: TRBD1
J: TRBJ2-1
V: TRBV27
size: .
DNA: TGTGCCAGCAGTTTATATGCACAGGGGTCCTACAATGAGCAGTTCTTC
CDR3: CASSLYAQGSYNEQFF

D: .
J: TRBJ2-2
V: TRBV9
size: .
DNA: TGTGCCAGCAGCGTAGGAGTCCCCGGGGAGCTGTTTTTT
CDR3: CASSVGVPGELFF

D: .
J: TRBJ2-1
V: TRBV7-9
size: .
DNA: TGTGCCAGCAGCTCCCCGGCCGGGAATGAGCAGTTCTTC
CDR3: CASSSPAGNEQFF

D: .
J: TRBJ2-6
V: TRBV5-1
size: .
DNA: TGCGCCAGCAAGCAGGGCTCTGGGGCCAACGTCCTGACTTTC
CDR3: CASKQGSGANVLTF

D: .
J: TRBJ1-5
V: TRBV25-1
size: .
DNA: TGTGCCAGCAGTGGGACGGAGAGCAATCAGCCCCAGCATTTT
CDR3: CASSGTESNQPQHF

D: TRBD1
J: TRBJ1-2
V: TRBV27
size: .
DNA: TGTGCCAGCAGCCAGGGGGTAGGGGGGAACGGTGGCTACACCTTC
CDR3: CASSQGVGGNGGYTF

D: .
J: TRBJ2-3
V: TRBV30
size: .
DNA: TGTGCCTGGAGTGTGGCGGGGACAGATACGCAGTATTTT
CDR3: CAWSVAGTDTQYF

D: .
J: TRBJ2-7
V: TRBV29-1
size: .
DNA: TGCAGCGTCTACGGTTTTGCTGAACCCTACGAGCAGTACTTC
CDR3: CSVYGFAEPYEQYF

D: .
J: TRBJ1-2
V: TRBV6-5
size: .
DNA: TGTGCCAGCAGTACATTGCGGGGGTCAGGTGGCTACACCTTC
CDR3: CASSTLRGSGGYTF

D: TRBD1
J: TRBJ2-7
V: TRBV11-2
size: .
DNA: TGTGCCAGCAGTCGGATTACCGGGACAGGGGACGACGAGCAGTACTTC
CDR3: CASSRITGTGDDEQYF

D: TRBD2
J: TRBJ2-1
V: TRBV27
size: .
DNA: TGTGCCAGCAGCGGGTGGGGGGGCTACAATGAGCAGTTCTTC
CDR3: CASSGWGGYNEQFF

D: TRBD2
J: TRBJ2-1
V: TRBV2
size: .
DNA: TGTGCCAGCAGTTTGGTCCTAGCGGAGAGGGGCGGGTATGAGCAGTTCTTC
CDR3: CASSLVLAERGGYEQFF